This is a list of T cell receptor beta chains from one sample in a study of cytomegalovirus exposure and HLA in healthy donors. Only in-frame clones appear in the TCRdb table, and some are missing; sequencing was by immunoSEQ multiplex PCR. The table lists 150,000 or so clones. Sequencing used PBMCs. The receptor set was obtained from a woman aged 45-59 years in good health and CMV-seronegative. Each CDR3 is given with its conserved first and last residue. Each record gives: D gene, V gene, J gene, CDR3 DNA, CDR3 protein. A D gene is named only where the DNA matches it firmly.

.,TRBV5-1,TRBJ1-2,TGCGCCAGCAGCTTGGACGGACTATATGGCTACACCTTC,CASSLDGLYGYTF
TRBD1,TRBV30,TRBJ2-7,TGTGCCTGGATCCGACAGGGGGAAGCTTACGAGCAGTACTTC,CAWIRQGEAYEQYF
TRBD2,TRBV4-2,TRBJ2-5,TGTGCCAGCAGCCAAGGGCTAGCGGGAGTTAGGGAGACCCAGTACTTC,CASSQGLAGVRETQYF
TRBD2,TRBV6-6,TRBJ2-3,TGTGCCAGCAGCCCCCTAGGAAGCGGGATCTCAGATACGCAGTATTTT,CASSPLGSGISDTQYF
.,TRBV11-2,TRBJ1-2,TGTGCCAGCAGCTTAGGGACAGATTATGGCTACACCTTC,CASSLGTDYGYTF
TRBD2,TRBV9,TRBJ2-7,TGTGCCAGCAGCGTAGCGAGCGGGGGGAACTCCTACGAGCAGTACTTC,CASSVASGGNSYEQYF
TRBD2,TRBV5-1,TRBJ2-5,TGCGCCAGCAGCTTGCTCGGGGCTAGCGGGGGTGAGACCCAGTACTTC,CASSLLGASGGETQYF
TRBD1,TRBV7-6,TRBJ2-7,TGTGCCAGCAGCTTAGGCGACAGGGCCAACGAGCAGTACTTC,CASSLGDRANEQYF
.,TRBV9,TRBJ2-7,TGTGCCAGCAGCCCTATGGGGGGTGGTGACGAGCAGTACTTC,CASSPMGGGDEQYF
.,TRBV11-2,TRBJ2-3,TGTGCCAGCAGCCTGTGGAGTGCTAGCACAGATACGCAGTATTTT,CASSLWSASTDTQYF
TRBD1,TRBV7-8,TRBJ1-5,TGTGCCAGCAGTTCAGGGGGGAGCAATCAGCCCCAGCATTTT,CASSSGGSNQPQHF
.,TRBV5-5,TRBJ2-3,TGTGCCAGCAGCTTCGCCCCAGTTAGCACAGATACGCAGTATTTT,CASSFAPVSTDTQYF
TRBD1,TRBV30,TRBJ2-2,TGTGCCTGGAGAGGGACAGGGGACACCGGGGAGCTGTTTTTT,CAWRGTGDTGELFF
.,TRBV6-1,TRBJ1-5,TGTGCCAGCAGTGAAGTTCACTTCAGGCAGCCCCAGCATTTT,CASSEVHFRQPQHF